These T cell receptor beta chains were read from a single sample in a study of shared T cell receptors in the human thymus. Generated by immunoSEQ multiplex PCR, the TCRdb table keeps only in-frame clones and is missing some. The sample carries about 730,000 clones, 80% to 90% recorded once. These data were also reused for a study on human thymus T cells.

The source material was thymocytes. The receptors derive from a girl under three years old with a congenital heart defect. Each CDR3 is given with its conserved first and last residue. The D gene is left open where the match is weak. Clone size is not always given. Where it is, it says once, few, many or a class for expanded clones.

abundance: NA; d_gene: NA; j_gene: TRBJ1-2; v_gene: TRBV7-9; len: 12; CDR3nt: TGTGCCAGCAGCCCGACCCACTATGGCTGCACCTTC; CDR3aa: CASSPTHYGCTF
abundance: NA; d_gene: NA; j_gene: TRBJ1-4; v_gene: TRBV7-9; len: 14; CDR3nt: TGTGCCAGCAGCCGGAGGGGAGGTAATGAAAAACTGTTTTTT; CDR3aa: CASSRRGGNEKLFF
abundance: NA; d_gene: TRBD1; j_gene: TRBJ1-1; v_gene: TRBV5-6; len: 16; CDR3nt: TGTGCCAGCAGACAGAACCGGGACAGACCAAACACTGAAGCTTTCTTT; CDR3aa: CASRQNRDRPNTEAFF
abundance: NA; d_gene: TRBD1; j_gene: TRBJ2-4; v_gene: TRBV7-9; len: 13; CDR3nt: TGTGCCAGCAGTCCGGGACAGCCAAACATTCAGTACTTC; CDR3aa: CASSPGQPNIQYF
abundance: NA; d_gene: NA; j_gene: TRBJ1-3; v_gene: TRBV9; len: 19; CDR3nt: TGTGCCAGCAGCGTCCGTGATCATACAGGGAGCCCCTCTGGAAACACCATATATTTT; CDR3aa: CASSVRDHTGSPSGNTIYF
abundance: NA; d_gene: TRBD1; j_gene: TRBJ1-2; v_gene: TRBV4-3; len: 17; CDR3nt: TGCGCCAGCAGCCGGGGGACAGCCAAATCTTGGGACTATGGCTACACCTTC; CDR3aa: CASSRGTAKSWDYGYTF
abundance: once; d_gene: TRBD1; j_gene: TRBJ2-7; v_gene: TRBV6-1; len: 15; CDR3nt: TGTGCCAGCAGCTTAGACAGGGGACCCCCCTACGAGCAGTACTTC; CDR3aa: CASSLDRGPPYEQYF
abundance: once; d_gene: TRBD1; j_gene: TRBJ1-5; v_gene: TRBV6-1; len: 14; CDR3nt: TGTGCCAGCAGTGAACAGGGGGCGAATCAGCCCCAGCATTTT; CDR3aa: CASSEQGANQPQHF
abundance: NA; d_gene: TRBD1; j_gene: TRBJ1-5; v_gene: TRBV28; len: 16; CDR3nt: TGTGCCAGCAGTGCTACGGGACAGGGTAGGGATCAGCCCCAGCATTTT; CDR3aa: CASSATGQGRDQPQHF
abundance: once; d_gene: TRBD1; j_gene: TRBJ2-2; v_gene: TRBV2; len: 14; CDR3nt: TGTGCCAGCCTGACAGGGGGGGACACCGGGGAGCTGTTTTTT; CDR3aa: CASLTGGDTGELFF
abundance: few; d_gene: NA; j_gene: TRBJ1-5; v_gene: TRBV6-1; len: 18; CDR3nt: TGTGCCAGCAGTGAAAGAAGAGAGCTCTCCGGGAGCAATCAGCCCCAGCATTTT; CDR3aa: CASSERRELSGSNQPQHF
abundance: NA; d_gene: TRBD1; j_gene: TRBJ1-1; v_gene: TRBV10-3; len: 16; CDR3nt: TGTGCCATCAGTGAGTCAATAACCGACAGGGGGCGGCTGGCTTTCTTT; CDR3aa: CAISESITDRGRLAFF
abundance: NA; d_gene: NA; j_gene: TRBJ1-2; v_gene: TRBV10-3; len: 19; CDR3nt: TGTGCCATCAGCCCGGTGTCGGGGGGCGGTGGGCCGGGGAACTATGGCTACACCTTC; CDR3aa: CAISPVSGGGGPGNYGYTF
abundance: NA; d_gene: NA; j_gene: TRBJ1-6; v_gene: TRBV28; len: 16; CDR3nt: TGTGCCAGCACCAAGCCATCGGGGATCGGAGAAACACCCCTCCACTTT; CDR3aa: CASTKPSGIGETPLHF
abundance: NA; d_gene: TRBD1; j_gene: TRBJ2-7; v_gene: TRBV5-6; len: 13; CDR3nt: TGTGCCAGCAGGATGACAGGGGGCTACGAGCAGTACTTC; CDR3aa: CASRMTGGYEQYF
abundance: NA; d_gene: NA; j_gene: TRBJ1-4; v_gene: TRBV28; len: 13; CDR3nt: TGTGCCAGCAGTTTGTCTTGGACAGAAAAACTGTTTTTT; CDR3aa: CASSLSWTEKLFF
abundance: few; d_gene: NA; j_gene: TRBJ1-1; v_gene: TRBV20-1; len: 11; CDR3nt: TGCAGTGCTAGGGTACTCACTGAAGCTTTCTTT; CDR3aa: CSARVLTEAFF
abundance: NA; d_gene: NA; j_gene: TRBJ1-1; v_gene: TRBV10-3; len: 17; CDR3nt: TGTGCCATCAGTGAGTCGGAACAGGGCATCGCGAACACTGAAGCTTTCTTT; CDR3aa: CAISESEQGIANTEAFF
abundance: NA; d_gene: NA; j_gene: TRBJ1-3; v_gene: TRBV6-5; len: 14; CDR3nt: TGTGCCAGCAGTTACTCGGGCCAGGGAAACACCATATATTTT; CDR3aa: CASSYSGQGNTIYF
abundance: NA; d_gene: TRBD1; j_gene: TRBJ2-7; v_gene: TRBV29-1; len: 15; CDR3nt: TGCAGCGTTGAAGATGGGGACAGGGGTTCCTACGAGCAGTACTTC; CDR3aa: CSVEDGDRGSYEQYF
abundance: once; d_gene: NA; j_gene: TRBJ1-2; v_gene: TRBV28; len: 13; CDR3nt: TGTGCCAGCAGTCGACAGCGTAACTATGGCTACACCTTC; CDR3aa: CASSRQRNYGYTF
abundance: few; d_gene: NA; j_gene: TRBJ2-3; v_gene: TRBV9; len: 13; CDR3nt: TGTGCCAGCAGCGCAGGGGGGACAGATACGCAGTATTTT; CDR3aa: CASSAGGTDTQYF
abundance: NA; d_gene: TRBD1; j_gene: TRBJ2-1; v_gene: TRBV27; len: 16; CDR3nt: TGTGCCAGCAGTTCTGGGACAGGGGGCGTGAGGAAGGAGCAGTTCTTC; CDR3aa: CASSSGTGGVRKEQFF
abundance: once; d_gene: TRBD1; j_gene: TRBJ1-2; v_gene: TRBV28; len: 16; CDR3nt: TGTGCCAGCAGTTTTCGTATCGGGACAGCTAACTATGGCTACACCTTC; CDR3aa: CASSFRIGTANYGYTF
abundance: NA; d_gene: NA; j_gene: TRBJ1-5; v_gene: TRBV5-1; len: 17; CDR3nt: TGCGCCAGCAGCTTAGATCCCGCAGGGGAACGCAATCAGCCCCAGCATTTT; CDR3aa: CASSLDPAGERNQPQHF
abundance: few; d_gene: TRBD1; j_gene: TRBJ2-7; v_gene: TRBV28; len: 15; CDR3nt: TGTGCCAGCAGGGATTTCCGGGACAGGAGATACGAGCAGTACTTC; CDR3aa: CASRDFRDRRYEQYF
abundance: NA; d_gene: TRBD1; j_gene: TRBJ2-5; v_gene: TRBV6-1; len: 14; CDR3nt: TGTGCCAGCAGTGAAAGGACAGGGTTCGTGGAGCAGTACTTC; CDR3aa: CASSERTGFVEQYF
abundance: NA; d_gene: TRBD1; j_gene: TRBJ2-3; v_gene: TRBV2; len: 17; CDR3nt: TGTGCCAGCAGTGACGCGGCGGGTAGTTTCAGGGGGGATACGCAGTATTTT; CDR3aa: CASSDAAGSFRGDTQYF
abundance: NA; d_gene: NA; j_gene: TRBJ2-4; v_gene: TRBV21-1; len: 18; CDR3nt: TGTGCCAGCAGCAAAAGAGGAAGAGGCCCCTTAGCCAAAAACATTCAGTACTTC; CDR3aa: CASSKRGRGPLAKNIQYF
abundance: NA; d_gene: TRBD1; j_gene: TRBJ2-7; v_gene: TRBV30; len: 15; CDR3nt: TGTGCCTGGGACTATTTGGGGGACAGGTCCTACGAGCAGTACTTC; CDR3aa: CAWDYLGDRSYEQYF
abundance: few; d_gene: NA; j_gene: TRBJ2-7; v_gene: TRBV7-2; len: 14; CDR3nt: TGTGCCAGCAGCTTAGGGCCAGTAACCTACGAGCAGTACTTC; CDR3aa: CASSLGPVTYEQYF
abundance: once; d_gene: TRBD1; j_gene: TRBJ1-2; v_gene: TRBV10-3; len: 14; CDR3nt: TGTGCCATCAGTCCGACAGGGGAGTCCTATGGCTACACCTTC; CDR3aa: CAISPTGESYGYTF
abundance: NA; d_gene: NA; j_gene: TRBJ2-5; v_gene: TRBV4-2; len: 15; CDR3nt: TGTGCCAGCAGCCAAGATACCCAGCGGGAAGAGACCCAGTACTTC; CDR3aa: CASSQDTQREETQYF
abundance: NA; d_gene: TRBD1; j_gene: TRBJ1-1; v_gene: TRBV5-1; len: 17; CDR3nt: TGCGCCAGCAGCTCCCCCCTGGACAGGAGCATGAACACTGAAGCTTTCTTT; CDR3aa: CASSSPLDRSMNTEAFF
abundance: few; d_gene: TRBD1; j_gene: TRBJ2-1; v_gene: TRBV30; len: 15; CDR3nt: TGTGCCTGGACCGTACCGGGACAGACCTACAATGAGCAGTTCTTC; CDR3aa: CAWTVPGQTYNEQFF
abundance: NA; d_gene: NA; j_gene: TRBJ1-5; v_gene: TRBV27; len: 15; CDR3nt: TGTGCCAGCACCCGTAAGTCAGGGGGCAATCAGCCCCAGCATTTT; CDR3aa: CASTRKSGGNQPQHF
abundance: NA; d_gene: NA; j_gene: TRBJ2-6; v_gene: TRBV6-1; len: 18; CDR3nt: TGTGCCAGCAGTGAAGGTAGGGGGAAGCGCTCTGGGGCCAACGTCCTGACTTTC; CDR3aa: CASSEGRGKRSGANVLTF